This T cell receptor beta chain derives from a study of T-cell reconstitution after alpha-beta-depleted transplantation in children. V gave up 2 bases and J gave up 4 bases, with 27 bases separating them. The CDR3 loop spans 19 amino acids. Germline V gene sequence: CDR1 DFQATT, CDR2 SNEGSKA (reference sequence). Study-level findings and limits: Among T cells one year after transplant, newly produced cells accounted for most counts and diversity. As was reported, about two months after transplant, alpha-beta T cells came from several hundred expanded graft clones.

This clonotype was detected ten times or more. No antigen is known for it. During its preparation, the TCRbeta library received unique molecular identifiers. TCRdb independently ran MiXCR on the PCR reads; one entry per CDR3 protein. The sample carries 200,000 to 250,000 distinct CDR3 sequences, 9.5% to 13% recorded once. J is TRBJ2-1 and V is TRBV20-1, with a tentative D call TRBD2 (6 bases). The sample consisted of PBMCs, taken before TCRalphabeta/CD19-depleted stem cell transplant. The origin of this receptor is a child less than two years old with acute myeloid leukemia, due to receive a stem cell transplant. The CDR3: CSARPTPAAASAHYNEQFF. The CDR3, as DNA: TGCAGTGCTAGACCAACCCCAGCAGCAGCTAGCGCACATTACAATGAGCAGTTCTTC.